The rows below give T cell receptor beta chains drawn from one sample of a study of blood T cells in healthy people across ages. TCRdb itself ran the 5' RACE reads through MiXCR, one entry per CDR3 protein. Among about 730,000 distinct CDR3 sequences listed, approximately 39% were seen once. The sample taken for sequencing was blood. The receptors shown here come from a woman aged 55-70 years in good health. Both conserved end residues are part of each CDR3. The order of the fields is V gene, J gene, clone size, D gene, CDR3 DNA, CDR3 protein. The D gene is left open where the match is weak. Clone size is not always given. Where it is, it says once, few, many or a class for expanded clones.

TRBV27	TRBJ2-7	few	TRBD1	TGTGCCAGCAGTTTCCCCAGGGGGCCGCAGGAATTGTTCGAGCAGTACTTC	CASSFPRGPQELFEQYF
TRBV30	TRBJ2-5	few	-	TGTGCCTGGAGTCCCCCCCCAGGGAGAGAGACCCAGTACTTC	CAWSPPPGRETQYF
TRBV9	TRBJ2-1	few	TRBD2	TGTGCCAGCAGCGTAGTCCCTAGCGGGGGGGCCAATGAGCAGTTCTTC	CASSVVPSGGANEQFF
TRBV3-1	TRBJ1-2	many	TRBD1	TGTGCCAGCAGCCGGGACAGAGCTAACTATGGCTACACCTTC	CASSRDRANYGYTF
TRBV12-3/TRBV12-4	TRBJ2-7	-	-	TGTGCCAGCAGCACCCGGGAGAAAGAACCCTCCTACGAGCAGTACTTC	CASSTREKEPSYEQYF
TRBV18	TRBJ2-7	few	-	TGTGCCAGCTCACCACAGACACTTAACTACGAGCAGTACTTC	CASSPQTLNYEQYF
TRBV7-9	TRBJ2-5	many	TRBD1	TGTGCCAGCAGCTCCCACCGGGACAGGGGGGAGACCCAGTACTTC	CASSSHRDRGETQYF
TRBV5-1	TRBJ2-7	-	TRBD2	TGCGCCAGCAGCTTGGTTGCGGGAGGGGAAGAGATCCAGTACTTC	CASSLVAGGEEIQYF
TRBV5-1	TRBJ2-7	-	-	TGCGCCAGCAGCTTGGCCGGCAGGGTTAAAGACTACGAGCAGTACTTC	CASSLAGRVKDYEQYF
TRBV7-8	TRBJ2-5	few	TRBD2	TGTGCCAGCAGCTTTCCTAGCGGGGGCCAAGAGACCCAGTACTTC	CASSFPSGGQETQYF
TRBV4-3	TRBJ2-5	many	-	TGCGCCAGCAGCCAAGAGCCTACAGGGCGGGAGACCCAGTACTTC	CASSQEPTGRETQYF
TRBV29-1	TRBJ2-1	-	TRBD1	TGCAGCGTTCTTTACGGGGGGACAGGGGCCTACAATGAGCAGTTCTTC	CSVLYGGTGAYNEQFF
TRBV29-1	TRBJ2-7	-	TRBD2	TGCAGCGTTCGGACTAGCGGGATCTACGAGCAGTACTTC	CSVRTSGIYEQYF
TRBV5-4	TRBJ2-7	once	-	TGTGCCAGCAGCAGAGACTCGGGCAGGGAGCAGTACTTC	CASSRDSGREQYF
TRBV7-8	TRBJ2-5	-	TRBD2	TGTGCCAGCAGCCTAGCGTGGGGGGGTTCCGAAGAGACCCAGTATTTC	CASSLAWGGSEETQYF
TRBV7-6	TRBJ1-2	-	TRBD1	TGTGCCAGCAGCTCAGCCGGGACAGACCAAGTTCGGTATGGCTACACCTTC	CASSSAGTDQVRYGYTF
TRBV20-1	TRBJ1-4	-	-	TGCAGTGCTCCAGTGAGGGGGAACAGTGAAAAACTGTTTTTT	CSAPVRGNSEKLFF
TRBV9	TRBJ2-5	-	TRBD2	TGTGCCAGCAGCGTAGCTGGGGCGGGGGGCTTGCAAGAGACCCAGTACTTC	CASSVAGAGGLQETQYF
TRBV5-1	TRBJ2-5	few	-	TGCGCCAGCAGCTTGGGCCAGGTCGAGCCGGAGACCCAGTACTTC	CASSLGQVEPETQYF
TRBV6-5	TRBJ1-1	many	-	TGTGCCAGCAGCCCCGGGGAGAACACTGAAGCTTTCTTT	CASSPGENTEAFF
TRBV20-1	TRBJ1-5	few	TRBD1	TGCAGTGCTAGAAGTGGACAGGGTGGCTATAGCAATCAGCCCCAGCATTTT	CSARSGQGGYSNQPQHF
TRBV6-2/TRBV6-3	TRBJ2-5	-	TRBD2	TGTGCCAGCGCTAGGGGAGGGACCTTCCAAGAGACCCAGTACTTC	CASARGGTFQETQYF
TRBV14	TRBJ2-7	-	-	TGTGCCAGCAGCCAAGAGACAGCAAAATCCTACGAGCAGTACTTC	CASSQETAKSYEQYF
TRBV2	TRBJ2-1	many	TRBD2	TGTGCCAGCAGCTCAGCGGGGGGGTCGTACAATGAGCAGTTCTTC	CASSSAGGSYNEQFF
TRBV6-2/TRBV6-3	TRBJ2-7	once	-	TGTGCCACCATCAGGAGGTCCCCCCTCTACGAGCAGTACTTC	CATIRRSPLYEQYF
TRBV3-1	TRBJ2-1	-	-	TGTGCCAGCAGCCAGCTAGGCCACAATGAGCAGTTCTTC	CASSQLGHNEQFF
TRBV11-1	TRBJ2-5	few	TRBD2	TGTGCCAGCAGCGGAGGGACTAGGAGTATGGAGACCCAGTACTTC	CASSGGTRSMETQYF
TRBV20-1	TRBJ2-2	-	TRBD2	TGCAGTGCCTCAGGCCCCAGCGGGAGGAGAGTCGGGGAGCTGTTTTTT	CSASGPSGRRVGELFF
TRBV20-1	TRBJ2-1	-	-	TGCAGTGCTTCGCAAGAGACCCAGTTCTTC	CSASQETQFF
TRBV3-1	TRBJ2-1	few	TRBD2	TGTGCCAGCAGCCAGGGAGCGGGGGGCTATGAGCAGTTCTTC	CASSQGAGGYEQFF
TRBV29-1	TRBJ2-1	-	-	TGCAGCGTTGGGCGGCTCTCTCCGGCCCCCAATGAGCAGTTCTTC	CSVGRLSPAPNEQFF
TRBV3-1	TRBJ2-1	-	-	TGTGCCAGCAGCCAGGAGGGGGCCCACTACAATGAGCAGTTCTTC	CASSQEGAHYNEQFF
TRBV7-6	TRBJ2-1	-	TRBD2	TGTGCTAGCAGCTCAATGGACGGCTGGGGGGGGGTCAATGAGCAGTTCTTC	CASSSMDGWGGVNEQFF
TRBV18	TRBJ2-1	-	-	TGTGCCAGCTCACCACCGTCGAGGGGACGTGGGGTTGATGAGCAGTTCTTC	CASSPPSRGRGVDEQFF
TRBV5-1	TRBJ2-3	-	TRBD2	TGCGCCAGCAGCTTGGCGTTAGCGGGGGCCGGAGATACGCAGTATTTT	CASSLALAGAGDTQYF
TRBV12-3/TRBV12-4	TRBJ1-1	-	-	TGTGCCAGCAGCCTCGGGACTCGCAGAGCTTTCTTT	CASSLGTRRAFF
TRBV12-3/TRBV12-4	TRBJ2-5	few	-	TGTGCCAGCAGTTTCTCCCTAACTAGGTCTATTGGAGAGACCCAGTACTTC	CASSFSLTRSIGETQYF
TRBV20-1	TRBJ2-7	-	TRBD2	TGCAGTGCTACCTCCCCGGGGGGTTTCCGTAATGAGCAGTACTTC	CSATSPGGFRNEQYF
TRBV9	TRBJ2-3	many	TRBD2	TGTGCCAGCAGCGTAGAACTAGCGGGACGCACAGATACGCAGTATTTT	CASSVELAGRTDTQYF
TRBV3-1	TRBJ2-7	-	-	TGTGCCGGTAGCCAAAGGGGGATTAGCGGGCGCCTTAACGAGCAGTACTTC	CAGSQRGISGRLNEQYF
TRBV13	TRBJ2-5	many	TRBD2	TGTGCCAGCAGCCATACCGGGACTAGCGGGGAAAGCCAAGAGACCCAGTACTTC	CASSHTGTSGESQETQYF
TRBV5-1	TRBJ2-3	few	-	TGCGCCAGCAGCCGAGATGTTCGCACAGATACGCAGTATTTT	CASSRDVRTDTQYF
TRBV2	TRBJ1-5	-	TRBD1	TGTGCCACCTCAGGAACAGGGGGCAATCAGCCCCAGCATTTT	CATSGTGGNQPQHF
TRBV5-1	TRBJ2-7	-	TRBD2	TGCGCCAGCAGCTCAGGGACTAGCGGGAACTGCGAGCAGTACTTC	CASSSGTSGNCEQYF
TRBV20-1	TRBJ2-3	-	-	TGCAGTGGGGAGTCTTCCCTTAGCACAGATACGCAGTATTTT	CSGESSLSTDTQYF
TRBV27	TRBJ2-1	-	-	TGTGCCAGCACCGGGCTCTCCCTCAATGAGCAGTTCTTC	CASTGLSLNEQFF
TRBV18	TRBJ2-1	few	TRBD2	TGTGCCAGCTCCCCTGGACTAGCGGGTTTACCCAATGAGCAGTTCTTC	CASSPGLAGLPNEQFF
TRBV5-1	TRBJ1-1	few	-	TGCGCCAGCAGCACCGGGGGGGGTAACACTGAAGCTTTCTTT	CASSTGGGNTEAFF
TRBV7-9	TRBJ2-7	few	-	TGTGCCATCATGGACTATTCCCGGGGGGAGCAGTACTTC	CAIMDYSRGEQYF
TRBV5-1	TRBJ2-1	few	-	TGCGCCAGCAGCCAGGGAAGCGGGGCGGGGGCCGGCAATGAGCAGTTCTTC	CASSQGSGAGAGNEQFF
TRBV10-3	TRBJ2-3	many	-	TGTGCCATCAGTGGGGGAGCTAGCACAGATACGCAGTATTTT	CAISGGASTDTQYF
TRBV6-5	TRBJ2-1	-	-	TGTGCCAGCAGTTACTATGACCCGATCTACAATGAGCAGTTCTTC	CASSYYDPIYNEQFF
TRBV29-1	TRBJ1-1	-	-	TGCAGCGTAACCGGGACACAGAACACTGAAGCTTTCTTT	CSVTGTQNTEAFF
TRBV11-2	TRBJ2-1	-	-	TGTGCCAGCAGCCCTACGAGGGGGGTGCACAATGAGCAGTTCTTC	CASSPTRGVHNEQFF
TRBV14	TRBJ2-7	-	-	TGTGCCAGCAGTCAGGGTTTGGCGCAGTACTTC	CASSQGLAQYF
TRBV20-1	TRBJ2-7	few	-	TGCAGTGCCCCGGACGGTAACTCCTACGAGCAGTACTTC	CSAPDGNSYEQYF
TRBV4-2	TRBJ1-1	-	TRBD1	TGTGCCAGCAGCCAAGATCCCAGGGGGGGCACTGAAGCTTTCTTT	CASSQDPRGGTEAFF
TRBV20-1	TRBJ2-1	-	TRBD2	TGCAGTGCTAGAGATCAGAAGCTAGCGGGGGGCGGGAATGAGCAGTTCTTC	CSARDQKLAGGGNEQFF
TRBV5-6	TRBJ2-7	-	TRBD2	TGTGCCAGCAGCGAACGGTCGGGAGGGGGAGACGAGCAGTACTTC	CASSERSGGGDEQYF
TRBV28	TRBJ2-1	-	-	TGTGCCAGCACCCCAGGACAGTCCTGCAATGAGCAGTTCTTC	CASTPGQSCNEQFF